This passage covers 11 T cell receptor beta chains from one sample sequenced in a study of T-cell reconstitution after alpha-beta-depleted transplantation in children. Preparing the TCRbeta library involved the use of unique molecular identifiers. Via MiXCR, TCRdb re-called the PCR reads, giving one row per CDR3 protein. This table has 260,000 or so distinct CDR3 sequences, about 12% appearing once. This specimen consisted of PBMCs from the stem cell graft donor, obtained from the stem cell graft. The receptors stem from a human donor who donated a stem cell graft to a child with acute lymphoblastic leukemia.

The table lists this clonotype with many counts. The CDR3 reads CSVEASGSGANVLTF. CDR3 coding DNA: TGCAGCGTTGAAGCATCGGGCTCTGGGGCCAACGTCCTGACTTTC. This chain joins TRBV29-1 and TRBJ2-6; D is ambiguous. The CDR3 runs 15 residues. V was cut by 1 base and J by 0 bases, with 7 bases left in between. The germline CDR1 and CDR2 sequences are SQVTM and ANQGSEA.

This clonotype has at least ten counts. V usage is TRBV9 and J usage is TRBJ1-5; D is perhaps TRBD1 (5 bases). Germline V lookup: CDR1 SGDLS, CDR2 YYNGEE. The CDR3 loop spans 13 amino acids. V lost 3 bases and J 8 bases, leaving 12 bases between the germline ends. This chain's CDR3 is CASSAWGGEPQHF. In DNA, the CDR3 is TGTGCCAGCAGCGCCTGGGGGGGGGAGCCCCAGCATTTT.

V and J are TRBV4-1 and TRBJ1-1; D perhaps matches TRBD1 (5 bases). The germline V and J ends were trimmed by 0 bases and 0 bases, with 8 bases remaining between them. The germline CDR1 and CDR2 sequences are MGHRA and YSYEKL. CDR3 size: 15 residues. Here the CDR3 reads CASSQEGVLNTEAFF. CDR3 DNA sequence: TGCGCCAGCAGCCAAGAAGGGGTATTGAACACTGAAGCTTTCTTT.

This clonotype was detected many times. This chain links TRBV14 with TRBJ1-4; 7 positions match TRBD1. V gave up 4 bases and J gave up 4 bases; unmatched junction bases: 6. The CDR3 is 15 residues long. Germline loops: CDR1 SGHDN, CDR2 FVKESK. CDR3 DNA: TGTGCCAGCAGCCCACGACAGGGATATAATGAAAAACTGTTTTTT. Translation: CASSPRQGYNEKLFF. Combining the CDR3 with reference TRBV14 and TRBJ1-4 gives the whole variable domain EAGVTQFPSHSVIEKGQTVTLRCDPISGHDNLYWYRRVMGKEIKFLLHFVKESKQDESGMPNNRFLAERTGGTYSTLKVQPAELEDSGVYFCASSPRQGYNEKLFFGSGTQLSVL.

This clonotype has a handful of counts. The genes are TRBV10-3 and TRBJ1-5; TRBD1 matches 7 bases. J gave up 5 bases and V 4 bases, and 8 bases lay outside the gene matches. Germline CDR1 is ENHRY and CDR2 is SYGVKD. This CDR3 spans 15 amino acids. Written as DNA, the CDR3 is TGTGCCATCAGTGGGGGTAGGGACAGAGATCAGCCCCAGCATTTT. It encodes CAISGGRDRDQPQHF.

This clonotype was observed many times. The genes are TRBV20-1 and TRBJ1-1; maybe TRBD1 (6 bases). V lost 6 bases, J lost 7 bases, and 18 bases lay in between. Germline values: CDR1 DFQATT, CDR2 SNEGSKA (reference sequence). This CDR3 comprises 13 residues. CDR3 nucleotides: TGCAGTGCCTCTCAGGGGAGTGGGTTTGAAGCTTTCTTT. Translated: CSASQGSGFEAFF.

This clonotype was recorded a few times. The chain couples TRBV12-3 or TRBV12-4 to TRBJ2-7, with 8 bases lining up with TRBD1. V lost 5 bases and J lost 6; bases outside the gene matches: 6. This CDR3 has 13 residues. CDR3 DNA sequence: TGTGCCAGCAGTCCGAGACAGGGGCCCGAGCAGTACTTC. It encodes CASSPRQGPEQYF.

This rearrangement joins TRBV20-1 to TRBJ2-2; 7 positions match TRBD1. The CDR3 is made up of 13 amino acids. CDR1 DFQATT and CDR2 SNEGSKA come from the germline V gene (reference sequence). Germline trimming cut 5 bases from V and 4 bases from J; bases unmatched to any gene: 4. The CDR3 DNA follows: TGCAGTGCTGGCTCAGGGGGCACCGGGGAGCTGTTTTTT. This codes for CSAGSGGTGELFF.

This clonotype has a count of ten or more. Here the CDR3 DNA reads TGCAGCGTTGTGGCCAGCGGGAGGAAAGACGAGCAGTACTTC. This translates into CSVVASGRKDEQYF. The chain joins TRBV29-1 to TRBJ2-7; 9 bases line up with TRBD2. Losses at the gene ends were 4 bases for V and 5 bases for J; bases not matched to a gene: 9. Germline V gene lookup returns CDR1 SQVTM and CDR2 ANQGSEA. The CDR3 is made up of 14 amino acids.

The table lists this clonotype with many counts. The chain recombines TRBV4-3 with TRBJ1-5, with TRBD1 matching 7 bases. With 3 bases clipped from V and 4 bases from J, the junction kept 6 bases outside the gene matches. Looked up from germline, CDR1 is LGHNA and CDR2 is YSLEER. The CDR3 is 15 amino acids. The CDR3 reads CASSQKTGRNQPQHF. The CDR3 coding sequence is TGCGCCAGCAGCCAGAAGACAGGGAGGAATCAGCCCCAGCATTTT.

There are many counts of this clonotype. This chain joins TRBV2 and TRBJ1-1, with 9 bases matching TRBD1. The CDR3 runs 15 residues. Germline V gives CDR1 SNHLY, CDR2 FYNNEI. Germline trimming cut 8 bases from V and 3 bases from J; bases unmatched to any gene: 10. In nucleotides, the CDR3 is TGTGCCAGCGTCCGGGACAGGGCTTTCGACACTGAAGCTTTCTTT. Residues: CASVRDRAFDTEAFF.